Each of the 3 T cell receptor beta chains below was sequenced from the same sample in a study of cytomegalovirus exposure and HLA in healthy donors. Primers included in the PCR were 60 Vbeta and 13 Jbeta primers. Libraries were prepared by immunoSEQ multiplex PCR; TCRdb keeps only in-frame clonotypes and omits some of them. This sample has roughly 240,000 clones, with about 85% found just once. Sequenced: PBMCs. The receptors shown here come from a girl aged 2-10 years in good health and CMV-seronegative.

This clone showed up just once. The chain employs TRBV14 and TRBJ2-5; D unclear. CDR3 length: 11 amino acids. V was trimmed by 3 bases and J by 9 bases, leaving 8 bases between them. The germline CDR1 and CDR2 sequences are SGHDN and FVKESK. CDR3 coding DNA: TGTGCCAGCAGCCACGGCGGCCCCCAGTACTTC. Its translation: CASSHGGPQYF.

The chain combines TRBV7-6 with TRBJ1-3; no firm D call. Germline lookup yields CDR1 SGHVS and CDR2 FNYEAQ. The V and J ends lost 1 base and 1 base respectively, with 14 bases between them. The CDR3 loop spans 17 amino acids. The chain's CDR3 is CASSLGSAASSGNTIYF. Written as DNA, the CDR3 is TGTGCCAGCAGCTTAGGGTCCGCGGCGTCTTCTGGAAACACCATATATTTT.

This clone appeared a single time. CDR3 in amino acids: CSFRDRGTQYF. DNA of the CDR3: TGCAGCTTCCGGGACAGGGGAACCCAGTACTTC. This chain joins TRBV29-1 and TRBJ2-5; 10 bases match TRBD1. This CDR3 region has 11 residues. With V trimmed by 8 bases and J by 8 bases, 5 bases remained unmatched. The germline V gene encodes CDR1 SQVTM and CDR2 ANQGSEA.